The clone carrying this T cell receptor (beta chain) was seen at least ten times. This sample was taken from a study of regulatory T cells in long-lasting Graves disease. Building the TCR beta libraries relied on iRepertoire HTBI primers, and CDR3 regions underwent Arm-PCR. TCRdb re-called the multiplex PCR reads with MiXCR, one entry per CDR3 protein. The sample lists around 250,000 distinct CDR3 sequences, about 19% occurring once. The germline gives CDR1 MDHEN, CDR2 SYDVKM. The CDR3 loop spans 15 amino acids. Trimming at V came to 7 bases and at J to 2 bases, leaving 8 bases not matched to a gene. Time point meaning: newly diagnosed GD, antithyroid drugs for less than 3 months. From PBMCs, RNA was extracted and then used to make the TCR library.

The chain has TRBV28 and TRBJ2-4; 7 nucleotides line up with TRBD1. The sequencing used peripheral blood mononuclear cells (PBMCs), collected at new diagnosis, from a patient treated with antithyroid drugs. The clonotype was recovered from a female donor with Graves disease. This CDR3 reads CASTNTGVTKNIQYF. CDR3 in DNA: TGTGCCAGCACCAACACAGGGGTTACCAAAAACATTCAGTACTTC.